The 8 T cell receptor beta chains below come from one sample, sequenced in a study of shared clonotypes between healthy human individuals. TCRdb keeps only in-frame clones here, not all; method: immunoSEQ multiplex PCR. The sample carries fewer than 400,000 clones, about 74% recorded once. Material: memory CD4+ T cells sorted from blood. Sample subset: CD45RA-negative fraction. Receptor source: a man younger than 45 in good health.

The chain combines TRBV18 with TRBJ1-5; the match to TRBD1 covers 10 bases. Germline V CDR1 and CDR2: KGHSH, LQKENI. V was clipped by 3 bases and J by 9 bases; unmatched bases: 5. There are 14 residues in the CDR3. The CDR3 coding sequence is TGTGCCAGCTCACCCAGACAGGGGGCCTGGCCCCAGCATTTT. Protein sequence: CASSPRQGAWPQHF.

This rearrangement joins TRBV2 to TRBJ2-5; D is undetermined. CDR1 and CDR2 from the germline V gene are SNHLY and FYNNEI. V lost 5 bases and J 4 bases, leaving 8 bases between the germline ends. The CDR3 spans 12 residues. In DNA, the CDR3 is TGTGCCAGCAGTCTGAGTCGAGAGACCCAGTACTTC. This codes for CASSLSRETQYF.

The rearrangement joins TRBV5-1 to TRBJ2-3, with 13 bases identical to TRBD2. V lost 0 bases and J lost 4; bases outside the gene matches: 2. This CDR3 has 16 amino acids. Germline CDR1 SGHRS, CDR2 YFSETQ. The CDR3 nucleotides are TGCGCCAGCAGCTTGGGACTAGCGGGAGGATCAGATACGCAGTATTTT. Protein product: CASSLGLAGGSDTQYF.

In this sample, this clone turned up many times. The chain employs TRBV5-1 and TRBJ1-3; D gene ambiguous. The CDR3 totals 15 residues. Germline loops: CDR1 SGHRS, CDR2 YFSETQ. The V end lost 0 bases, the J end lost 0 bases, and 7 bases lay between the germline ends. Written as DNA, the CDR3 is TGCGCCAGCAGCTTGGAACCGAGCTCTGGAAACACCATATATTTT. Translated, it gives CASSLEPSSGNTIYF.

This clone was seen only once. The chain recombines TRBV10-2 with TRBJ1-2; 8 positions match TRBD1. CDR3 length equals 15 residues. V was pared by 4 bases and J by 9 bases, with 13 bases of the junction left unmatched. Germline V gene data show CDR1 as WSHSY and CDR2 as SAAADI. CDR3 residues: CASSGRISGQGSYTF. Written as DNA, the CDR3 is TGCGCCAGCAGTGGAAGAATATCCGGACAGGGAAGCTACACCTTC.

J is TRBJ2-2 and V is TRBV7-2; D gene ambiguous. Germline CDR1 is SGHTA and CDR2 is FQGNSA. V lost 1 base and J lost 8, with 11 bases in between. The CDR3 sequence is 14 residues long. The CDR3 nucleotides read TGTGCCAGCAGCTTAGATTTCGGTTCTGGGGAGCTGTTTTTT. Translated, it gives CASSLDFGSGELFF.

J is TRBJ1-2 and V is TRBV7-2; D remains ambiguous. The V and J ends lost 1 base and 0 bases respectively, with 6 bases between them. CDR3 size: 14 residues. In germline, CDR1 is SGHTA, CDR2 FQGNSA. CDR3 sequence reads: CASSLEAANYGYTF. CDR3 coding DNA: TGTGCCAGCAGCTTAGAGGCTGCTAACTATGGCTACACCTTC. Variable domain in full (rest from reference TRBV7-2 and TRBJ1-2): GAGVSQSPSNKVTEKGKDVELRCDPISGHTALYWYRQSLGQGLEFLIYFQGNSAPDKSGLPSDRFSAERTGGSVSTLTIQRTQQEDSAVYLCASSLEAANYGYTFGSGTRLTVV.

This clone showed up just a few times. The CDR3 spells CASSSGQYYEQYF. CDR3 nucleotides: TGTGCCAGCAGTTCGGGACAGTACTACGAGCAGTACTTC. V gene TRBV28 combines with J gene TRBJ2-7; 7 nucleotides align to TRBD1. The CDR3 totals 13 residues. Germline CDR1 and CDR2: MDHEN and SYDVKM. Unmatched junction bases numbered 3, after V lost 4 bases and J lost 3 bases. The variable domain in full, with the rest retrieved from reference TRBV28 and TRBJ2-7, is DVKVTQSSRYLVKRTGEKVFLECVQDMDHENMFWYRQDPGLGLRLIYFSYDVKMKEKGDIPEGYSVSREKKERFSLILESASTNQTSMYLCASSSGQYYEQYFGPGTRLTVT.